These 14 T cell receptor beta chains were all obtained from the same sample, sequenced in a study of early T cells in non-severe SARS-CoV-2 infection. TCRdb processed the 5' RACE reads anew with MiXCR; each CDR3 protein has one entry. The sample has about 64,000 distinct CDR3 sequences; roughly 18% are singletons. This specimen was whole blood, taken at baseline. These receptors were taken from an adult who was a healthcare worker with PCR-confirmed SARS-CoV-2 infection or an uninfected control (not recorded which).

V is TRBV18 and J is TRBJ2-4, with TRBD2 identical over 11 bases. The CDR3 is 16 amino acids. From germline, CDR1 is KGHSH and CDR2 LQKENI. V lost 6 bases and J lost 6; bases outside the gene matches: 10. The CDR3 loop is CASSPITSGSLNIQYF. CDR3 in DNA: TGTGCCAGCTCCCCCATCACTAGCGGGAGTTTAAACATTCAGTACTTC.

This clonotype came up a few times. The gene calls are TRBV10-3 and TRBJ2-3, with D unclear. This CDR3 is built from 16 residues. Germline values: CDR1 ENHRY, CDR2 SYGVKD. V lost 1 base and J 2 bases, leaving 13 bases between the germline ends. The CDR3 DNA sequence: TGTGCCATCAGTGAGTTAGGCCGGGCACACACAGATACGCAGTATTTT. Protein sequence: CAISELGRAHTDTQYF.

This clonotype was detected ten times or more. The chain couples TRBV6-6 to TRBJ1-1; D not resolved. Germline loops: CDR1 MNHNY, CDR2 SVGAGI (reference sequence). The germline V and J ends were trimmed by 0 bases and 4 bases, with 9 bases remaining between them. The CDR3 has 14 amino acids. CDR3 sequence: CASSYSQQLTEAFF. CDR3 DNA: TGTGCCAGCAGTTACTCTCAACAACTCACTGAAGCTTTCTTT.

The rearrangement links TRBV12-3 or TRBV12-4 to TRBJ2-2; TRBD2 matches 7 bases. The J segment lost 2 bases and the V segment lost 5 bases, leaving 2 bases of the junction unmatched. The CDR3 loop spans 14 amino acids. This CDR3 is CASSPSGNTGELFF. CDR3 nucleotide sequence: TGTGCCAGCAGTCCTAGCGGTAACACCGGGGAGCTGTTTTTT.

The chain links TRBV6-1 to TRBJ2-2; D is undetermined. The CDR3 loop spans 12 amino acids. Trimming took off 3 bases at V and 6 bases at J, with 5 bases between the two ends. In germline, CDR1 is MNHNS, CDR2 SASEGT. The CDR3 is CASSDWSGELFF. CDR3 DNA: TGTGCCAGCAGTGATTGGTCCGGGGAGCTGTTTTTT.

J is TRBJ2-3 and V is TRBV5-1; D might be TRBD2 (5 bases). Trimming took off 3 bases at V and 1 base at J, with 9 bases between the two ends. CDR1 SGHRS and CDR2 YFSETQ come from the germline V gene. The CDR3 loop spans 14 amino acids. Written as DNA, the CDR3 is TGCGCCAGCAGCTCTTCGAGGGGCACAGATACGCAGTATTTT. Encoded protein: CASSSSRGTDTQYF. The variable domain in full, completed from reference TRBV5-1 and TRBJ2-3, reads KAGVTQTPRYLIKTRGQQVTLSCSPISGHRSVSWYQQTPGQGLQFLFEYFSETQRNKGNFPGRFSGRQFSNSRSEMNVSTLELGDSALYLCASSSSRGTDTQYFGPGTRLTVL.

This clonotype came up a few times. The CDR3 sequence is CASSPPLGYGYTF. The DNA of the CDR3 is TGTGCCAGCAGCCCCCCTTTGGGCTATGGCTACACCTTC. The chain has TRBV9 and TRBJ1-2; D remains ambiguous. CDR1 is SGDLS, CDR2 YYNGEE, per germline. The CDR3 totals 13 residues. Deletions cut 4 bases from V and 4 bases from J, with 11 bases between.

The sample holds a few counts of this clonotype. J is TRBJ2-2 and V is TRBV5-5; D ambiguous. Trimming stripped 0 bases from V and 4 bases from J, with 10 bases between. This CDR3 is built from 15 residues. CDR1 is SGHKS and CDR2 is YYEKEE in the germline V gene (reference sequence). This chain's CDR3 is CASSLVVKFTGELFF. The CDR3 coding sequence is TGTGCCAGCAGCTTGGTCGTTAAATTCACCGGGGAGCTGTTTTTT.

This clonotype was seen only a few times. The chain has TRBV7-2 and TRBJ2-5; weak D call: TRBD2 (5 bases). CDR3 length: 17 residues. Germline V gives CDR1 SGHTA, CDR2 FQGNSA. V lost 2 bases to trimming and J lost 5 bases, with 21 bases between them. CDR3 sequence reads: CASSLSPFRGRGETQYF. The CDR3 region has the DNA TGTGCCAGCAGCTTATCCCCGTTTCGAGGGAGAGGCGAGACCCAGTACTTC.

The V gene is TRBV14, the J gene TRBJ1-2, with 11 bases matching TRBD1. Germline V gene data show CDR1 as SGHDN and CDR2 as FVKESK. The junction had 6 bases not matched to a gene; V was cut back by 4 bases and J by 5 bases. This CDR3 has 15 residues. The DNA for the CDR3 is TGTGCCAGCAGCCCCGCCGGGACAGGGGGATATGGCTACACCTTC. This gives the protein CASSPAGTGGYGYTF.

The genes are TRBV7-2 and TRBJ2-3, with a possible D match to TRBD1 (6 bases). CDR3 length: 17 amino acids. V dropped 5 bases and J dropped 1 base, with 19 bases sitting between them. CDR1 and CDR2 (germline): SGHTA, FQGNSA. The CDR3 spells CASSRYGGGRGTDTQYF. CDR3 nucleotide sequence: TGTGCCAGCAGCCGTTATGGGGGCGGGCGGGGCACAGATACGCAGTATTTT.

The chain uses TRBV7-8 and TRBJ1-1, with D hard to call. V was clipped by 4 bases and J by 1 base, with 13 bases between them. CDR1 SGHVS and CDR2 FQNEAQ come from the germline V gene. The CDR3 loop spans 15 amino acids. CDR3 amino acids: CASSSRLNKNTEAFF. The CDR3 coding sequence is TGTGCCAGCAGCTCCAGACTGAATAAGAACACTGAAGCTTTCTTT.

The V call is TRBV20-1, the J call TRBJ1-2, with 7 bases that match TRBD1. The length of the CDR3 is 15 residues. Trimming at V came to 7 bases and at J to 5 bases, leaving 16 bases not matched to a gene. The germline gives CDR1 DFQATT, CDR2 SNEGSKA (reference sequence). Here the CDR3 reads CSVPRDSEGAYGYTF. DNA for the CDR3: TGCAGTGTCCCCCGGGACAGTGAAGGGGCTTATGGCTACACCTTC.

The chain employs TRBV4-2 and TRBJ2-5; 8 bases are a match to TRBD2. Trimming cost V 4 bases and J 4 bases; bases outside gene matches: 8. CDR1 and CDR2 from the germline V gene are LGHNA and YNFKEQ. The CDR3 is 15 residues long. CDR3 residues: CASSRTSGNSETQYF. The CDR3 DNA reads as TGTGCCAGCAGCCGTACTAGCGGTAATTCAGAGACCCAGTACTTC.